The 18 T cell receptor beta chains given below trace back to one sample, sequenced in a study of Graves' ophthalmopathy and Graves' hyperthyroidism. RNA served as the template for amplifying TCR beta CDR3 regions. HTBI primers primed a first-round RT-PCR, and a second-round multiplex PCR followed. TCRdb fed the multiplex PCR reads into MiXCR, producing one record per CDR3 protein. The sample consists of hundreds of thousands of distinct CDR3 sequences, around a fifth of them appearing once. Specimen: peripheral blood. Receptors originate from a woman younger than 35 with stable Graves' hyperthyroidism. Some clones in this sample may be carry-over from other donors' samples.

The chain is built from TRBV13 and TRBJ2-7; 7 nucleotides agree with TRBD2. CDR3 length equals 16 residues. V shed 2 bases, J shed 5 bases, and the junction held 12 bases outside the gene matches. Germline CDR1 is PRHDT and CDR2 is FYEKMQ (reference sequence). The CDR3 sequence: CASSLRWGGSRNEQYF. Here the CDR3 DNA reads TGTGCCAGCAGCTTAAGGTGGGGGGGGTCGAGGAACGAGCAGTACTTC.

The table lists this clonotype with many counts. The chain recombines TRBV7-2 with TRBJ2-7, with D tentatively TRBD2 (6 bases). The CDR3 totals 14 residues. Trimming stripped 4 bases from V and 1 base from J, with 11 bases between. The germline CDR1 and CDR2 sequences are SGHTA and FQGNSA. As DNA, the CDR3 is TGTGCCAGCAGCTCTAGCGCGTTTTCCTACGAGCAGTACTTC. Its protein product is CASSSSAFSYEQYF.

This clonotype was found many times. The rearrangement uses TRBV12-3 or TRBV12-4 and TRBJ1-2, with 9 positions matching TRBD1. The CDR3 runs 13 residues. V dropped 6 bases and J dropped 8; count of bases not matched to a gene: 7. The CDR3 here is CASREQTGGGYTF. As DNA, the CDR3 is TGTGCCAGCAGGGAACAGACAGGGGGGGGCTACACCTTC.

This clonotype was seen at least ten times. The gene calls are TRBV27 and TRBJ1-2, with a tentative D call TRBD1 (6 bases). V dropped 3 bases and J dropped 3 bases, with 17 bases sitting between them. This CDR3 region has 16 residues. Germline loops: CDR1 MNHEY, CDR2 SMNVEV (reference sequence). The CDR3, as DNA: TGTGCCAGCAGTTTCTCTCCAAACAGGGAATACTATGGCTACACCTTC. Amino acids: CASSFSPNREYYGYTF.

This clonotype was picked up many times. The chain links TRBV6-1 to TRBJ2-7; D unresolved. Trimming shortened V by 1 base and J by 0 bases, and 7 bases separated the two germline ends. The length of the CDR3 is 14 residues. CDR1 and CDR2 from the germline V gene are MNHNS and SASEGT. The CDR3: CASSEGEPSYEQYF. As DNA, the CDR3 is TGTGCCAGCAGTGAAGGGGAACCCTCCTACGAGCAGTACTTC.

The genes are TRBV6-1 and TRBJ2-7; TRBD2 aligns across 15 bases. J was trimmed by 2 bases and V by 2 bases; bases with no gene match: 7. CDR1 and CDR2 from the germline V gene are MNHNS and SASEGT. This CDR3 has 18 amino acids. CDR3 sequence: CASSENGGTSGRPYEQYF. Here the CDR3 DNA reads TGTGCCAGCAGTGAAAATGGCGGGACTAGCGGGAGGCCCTACGAGCAGTACTTC.

This clonotype was observed many times. The chain carries TRBV6-5 and TRBJ1-1; the D gene is possibly TRBD1 (6 bases). From germline, CDR1 is MNHEY and CDR2 SVGAGI. The CDR3 sequence is 11 residues long. The V and J ends lost 5 bases and 7 bases respectively, with 8 bases between them. Here the CDR3 reads CASSRQVEAFF. The CDR3 DNA is TGTGCCAGCAGTCGACAGGTTGAAGCTTTCTTT.

The rearrangement uses TRBV7-9 and TRBJ2-7; D may be TRBD1 (6 bases). CDR3 length: 13 amino acids. The germline CDR1 and CDR2 sequences are SEHNR and FQNEAQ (reference sequence). The V gene lost 5 bases and the J gene lost 5 bases, with 13 bases spanning the gap. CDR3 bases: TGTGCCAGCAGCCGGCCTTGGGACAACGAGCAGTACTTC. This translates into CASSRPWDNEQYF.

This clonotype has a count of ten or more. The V gene is TRBV2, the J gene TRBJ1-2, with no clear D. Germline CDR1 SNHLY, CDR2 FYNNEI. The CDR3 runs to 12 residues. Trimming took 8 bases from V and 0 from J, leaving 7 bases between them. In DNA form, the CDR3 reads TGTGCCAGCCGAAAGGCTAACTATGGCTACACCTTC. Protein sequence: CASRKANYGYTF.

This clonotype was detected only a few times. The J gene is TRBJ1-2, the V gene TRBV11-3; 9 bases align to TRBD1. After removal of 3 bases from V and 5 bases from J, the junction contained 13 bases not matched to a gene. CDR1 is SGHNT, CDR2 YENEEA, per germline. The CDR3 runs 17 residues. The CDR3 spells CASSFTSGQGSFYGYTF. The CDR3 DNA follows: TGTGCCAGCAGCTTTACCTCGGGACAGGGTTCTTTTTATGGCTACACCTTC.

This clonotype was recorded many times. This rearrangement joins TRBV7-3 to TRBJ1-5; D ambiguous. Germline V gene lookup returns CDR1 SGHTA and CDR2 FQGTGA. The V and J ends lost 2 bases and 6 bases respectively, with 8 bases between them. CDR3 size: 13 residues. CDR3 DNA sequence: TGTGCCAGCAGCTTATACGAGGGTCAGCCCCAGCATTTT. This codes for CASSLYEGQPQHF. Full variable domain (remainder filled in from reference TRBV7-3 and TRBJ1-5): GAGVSQTPSNKVTEKGKYVELRCDPISGHTALYWYRQSLGQGPEFLIYFQGTGAADDSGLPNDRFFAVRPEGSVSTLKIQRTERGDSAVYLCASSLYEGQPQHFGDGTRLSIL.

This clonotype was recorded a few times. The chain couples TRBV11-2 to TRBJ2-7, with 9 bases fitting TRBD1. The V gene's germline CDR1 is SGHAT and CDR2 FQNNGV. V gave up 5 bases and J gave up 7 bases; unmatched junction bases: 18. The length of the CDR3 is 17 residues. CDR3 residues: CASSPNEVGTGIQEQYF. CDR3 coding DNA: TGTGCCAGCAGCCCTAATGAGGTCGGGACAGGGATTCAAGAGCAGTACTTC.

CDR3 loop: CASSRELAGQETQYF. CDR3 in DNA: TGTGCCAGCAGCCGGGAACTAGCGGGACAAGAGACCCAGTACTTC. The genes are TRBV6-1 and TRBJ2-5, with 10 bases identical to TRBD2. This CDR3 has 15 residues. V lost 6 bases, J lost 2 bases, and 6 bases stayed unmatched. The V gene's germline CDR1 is MNHNS and CDR2 SASEGT.

This clonotype was seen at least ten times. The chain employs TRBV6-5 and TRBJ1-2; D possibly corresponds to TRBD1 (5 bases). This CDR3 contains 14 residues. The V gene's germline CDR1 is MNHEY and CDR2 SVGAGI. Deletions cut 5 bases from V and 6 bases from J, with 16 bases between. DNA of the CDR3: TGTGCCAGCAGTCCGAATGGGGGTAGCGATGGCTACACCTTC. Residues: CASSPNGGSDGYTF.

The CDR3 here is CASSQTLDSAYGYTF. The CDR3 coding sequence is TGTGCCAGCAGCCAAACATTGGACTCAGCCTATGGCTACACCTTC. The chain recombines TRBV16 with TRBJ1-2; no clear D gene. CDR1 KGHSY and CDR2 FQNENV come from the germline V gene. The V end was cut by 2 bases, the J end by 4 bases, with 14 bases between. There are 15 residues in the CDR3.

This clonotype has ten or more counts. The chain combines TRBV28 with TRBJ1-1; D is uncertain. Germline CDR1 MDHEN, CDR2 SYDVKM. This CDR3 region has 14 residues. V lost 3 bases and J 4 bases, leaving 12 bases between the germline ends. CDR3 amino acids: CASSLPTWGTEAFF. DNA of the CDR3: TGTGCCAGCAGTTTGCCGACGTGGGGCACTGAAGCTTTCTTT.

This clonotype was detected many times. The rearrangement uses TRBV2 and TRBJ1-2, with D uncertain. Trimming cost V 6 bases and J 6 bases, with 17 bases left between them. The CDR3 loop spans 14 amino acids. The germline V gene has CDR1 SNHLY and CDR2 FYNNEI. CDR3 protein: CASRPGDALDGYTF. CDR3 nucleotides: TGTGCCAGCAGACCGGGAGATGCCCTTGATGGCTACACCTTC.

At least ten counts were recorded for this clonotype. The chain has TRBV2 and TRBJ2-2; either TRBD1 or TRBD2 may fit D (6 bases each). This CDR3 region has 15 residues. Germline V gene lookup returns CDR1 SNHLY and CDR2 FYNNEI. Trimming removed 4 bases at V and 3 bases at J, with 12 bases between. DNA for the CDR3: TGTGCCAGCAGTGTTTCGGGGGCCTACACCGGGGAGCTGTTTTTT. Protein: CASSVSGAYTGELFF.